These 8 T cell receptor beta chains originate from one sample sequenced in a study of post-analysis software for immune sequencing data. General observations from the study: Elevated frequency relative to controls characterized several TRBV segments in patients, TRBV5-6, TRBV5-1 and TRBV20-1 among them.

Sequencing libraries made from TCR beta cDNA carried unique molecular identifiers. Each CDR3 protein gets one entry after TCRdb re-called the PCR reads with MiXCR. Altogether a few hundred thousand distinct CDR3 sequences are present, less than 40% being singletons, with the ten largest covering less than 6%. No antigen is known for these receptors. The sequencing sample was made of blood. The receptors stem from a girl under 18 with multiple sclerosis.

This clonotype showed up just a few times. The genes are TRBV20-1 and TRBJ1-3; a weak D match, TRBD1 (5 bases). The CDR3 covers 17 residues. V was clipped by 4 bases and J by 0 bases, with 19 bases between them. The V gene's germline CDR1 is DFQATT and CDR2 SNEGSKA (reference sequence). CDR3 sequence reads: CSAKRSGRVYSGNTIYF. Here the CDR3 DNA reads TGCAGTGCTAAGAGATCTGGCAGGGTATACTCTGGAAACACCATATATTTT.

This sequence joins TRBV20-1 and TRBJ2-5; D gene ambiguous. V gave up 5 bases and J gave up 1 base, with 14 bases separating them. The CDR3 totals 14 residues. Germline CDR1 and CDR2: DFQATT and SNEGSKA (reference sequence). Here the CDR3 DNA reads TGCAGTGCTTATGAGACCAAAATCCAAGAGACCCAGTACTTC. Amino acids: CSAYETKIQETQYF.

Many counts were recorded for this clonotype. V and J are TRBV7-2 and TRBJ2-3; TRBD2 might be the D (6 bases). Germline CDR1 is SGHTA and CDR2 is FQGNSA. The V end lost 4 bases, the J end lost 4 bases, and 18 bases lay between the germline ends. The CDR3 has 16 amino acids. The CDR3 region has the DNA TGTGCCAGCAGCTCGGGGGACTGGGTCGCCGCAGATACGCAGTATTTT. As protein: CASSSGDWVAADTQYF. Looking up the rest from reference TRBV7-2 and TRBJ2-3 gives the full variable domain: GAGVSQSPSNKVTEKGKDVELRCDPISGHTALYWYRQSLGQGLEFLIYFQGNSAPDKSGLPSDRFSAERTGGSVSTLTIQRTQQEDSAVYLCASSSGDWVAADTQYFGPGTRLTVL.

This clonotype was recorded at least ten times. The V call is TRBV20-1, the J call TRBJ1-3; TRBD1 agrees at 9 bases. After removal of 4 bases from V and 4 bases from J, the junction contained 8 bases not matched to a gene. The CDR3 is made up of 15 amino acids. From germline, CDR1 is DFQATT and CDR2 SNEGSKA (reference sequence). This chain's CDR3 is CSATPRTGAGNTIYF. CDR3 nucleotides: TGCAGTGCTACCCCGAGGACAGGGGCCGGAAACACCATATATTTT.

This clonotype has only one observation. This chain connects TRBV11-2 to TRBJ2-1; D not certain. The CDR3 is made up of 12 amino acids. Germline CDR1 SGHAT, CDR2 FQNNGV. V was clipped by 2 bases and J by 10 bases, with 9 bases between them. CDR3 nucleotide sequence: TGTGCCAGCAGCTTACTCATGCCAGAGCAGTTCTTC. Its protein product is CASSLLMPEQFF. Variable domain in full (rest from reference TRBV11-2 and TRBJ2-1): EAGVAQSPRYKIIEKRQSVAFWCNPISGHATLYWYQQILGQGPKLLIQFQNNGVVDDSQLPKDRFSAERLKGVDSTLKIQPAKLEDSAVYLCASSLLMPEQFFGPGTRLTVL.

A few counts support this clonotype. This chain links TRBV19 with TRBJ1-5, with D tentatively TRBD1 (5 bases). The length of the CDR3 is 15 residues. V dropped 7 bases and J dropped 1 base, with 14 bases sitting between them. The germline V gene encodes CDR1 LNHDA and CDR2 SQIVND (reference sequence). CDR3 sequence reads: CASTDRGGSNQPQHF. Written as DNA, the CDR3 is TGTGCCAGTACCGACCGGGGGGGGAGCAATCAGCCCCAGCATTTT.

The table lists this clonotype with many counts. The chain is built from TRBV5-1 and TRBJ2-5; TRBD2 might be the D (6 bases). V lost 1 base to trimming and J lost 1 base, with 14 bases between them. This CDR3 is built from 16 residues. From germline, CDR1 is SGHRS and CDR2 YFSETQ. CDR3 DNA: TGCGCCAGCAGCTTGCATCCGGGAGAGGGCCAAGAGACCCAGTACTTC. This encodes CASSLHPGEGQETQYF. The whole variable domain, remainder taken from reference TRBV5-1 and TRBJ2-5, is KAGVTQTPRYLIKTRGQQVTLSCSPISGHRSVSWYQQTPGQGLQFLFEYFSETQRNKGNFPGRFSGRQFSNSRSEMNVSTLELGDSALYLCASSLHPGEGQETQYFGPGTRLLVL.

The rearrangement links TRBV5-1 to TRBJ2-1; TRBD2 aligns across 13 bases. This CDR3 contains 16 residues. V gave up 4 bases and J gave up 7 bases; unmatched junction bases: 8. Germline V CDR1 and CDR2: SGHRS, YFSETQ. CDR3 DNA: TGCGCCAGCAGCCCCGGGACTAGCGGGGTTGGTAATGAGCAGTTCTTC. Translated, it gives CASSPGTSGVGNEQFF.